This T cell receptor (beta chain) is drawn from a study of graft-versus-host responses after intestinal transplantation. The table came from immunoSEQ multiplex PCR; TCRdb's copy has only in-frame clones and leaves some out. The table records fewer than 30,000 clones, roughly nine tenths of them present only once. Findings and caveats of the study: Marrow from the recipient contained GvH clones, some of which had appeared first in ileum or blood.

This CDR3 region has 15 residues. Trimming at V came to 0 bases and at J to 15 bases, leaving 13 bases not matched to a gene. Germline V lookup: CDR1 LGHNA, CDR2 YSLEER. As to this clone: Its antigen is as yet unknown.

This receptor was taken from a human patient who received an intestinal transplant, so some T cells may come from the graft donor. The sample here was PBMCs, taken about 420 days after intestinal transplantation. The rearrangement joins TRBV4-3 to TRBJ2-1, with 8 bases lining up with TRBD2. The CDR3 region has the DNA TGCGCCAGCAGCCAAGAGGTCGGGGGGGCCGTGATCCGGTTCTTC. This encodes CASSQEVGGAVIRFF.